The 13 T cell receptor beta chains presented below share a single source sample, sequenced in a study of T cell responses to AZD1222 COVID-19 vaccine. Data came from immunoSEQ multiplex PCR; TCRdb stores just in-frame clones and leaves some out. This sample carries 70,000 to 95,000 clones, roughly 86% of them seen once, and the ten largest clones take 2.5% to 3%. The sequencing used peripheral blood, collected on day 0 of MenACWY control vaccination. The receptors come from an adult in good health.

There are a few counts of this clone. This chain links TRBV19 with TRBJ1-5, with D perhaps matching TRBD1 (5 bases). The CDR3 consists of 14 residues. Trimming removed 6 bases from V and 0 bases from J, with 9 bases in between. Germline loops: CDR1 LNHDA, CDR2 SQIVND (reference sequence). The CDR3 spells CASSRDYSNQPQHF. CDR3 coding DNA: TGTGCCAGTAGCCGGGACTATAGCAATCAGCCCCAGCATTTT.

The CDR3 nucleotides are TGTGCCAGAAGTTCTGGAGGCACAGATACGCAGTATTTT. Its protein is CARSSGGTDTQYF. The chain recombines TRBV6-4 with TRBJ2-3; D not certain. Germline CDR1 MRHNA, CDR2 SNTAGT. The CDR3 has 13 residues. Trimming took 9 bases from V and 1 from J, leaving 11 bases between them.

The rearrangement uses TRBV7-9 and TRBJ1-1; TRBD1 agrees at 9 bases. The V and J ends lost 8 bases and 4 bases, in that order; junction bases with no gene match: 8. The germline CDR1 and CDR2 sequences are SEHNR and FQNEAQ (reference sequence). The CDR3 length is 14 residues. CDR3 in DNA: TGTGCCAGCGGTCTACAGGGGGCTGGCACTGAAGCTTTCTTT. Amino acid sequence: CASGLQGAGTEAFF.

The chain uses TRBV6-5 and TRBJ1-5; 8 bases align to TRBD1. Trimming at V came to 8 bases and at J to 6 bases, leaving 9 bases not matched to a gene. CDR1 and CDR2 from the germline V gene are MNHEY and SVGAGI. The CDR3 is made up of 14 amino acids. The CDR3 reads CASVDTGGGQPQHF. The CDR3 DNA reads as TGTGCCAGCGTGGATACAGGGGGAGGTCAGCCCCAGCATTTT.

The chain is built from TRBV6-2 or TRBV6-3 and TRBJ2-3; TRBD2 might be the D (6 bases). The germline V gene encodes CDR1 MNHEY and CDR2 SVGEGT. Trimming took off 4 bases at V and 2 bases at J, with 19 bases between the two ends. This CDR3 has 17 amino acids. The CDR3 DNA reads as TGTGCCAGCAGTTTTCGCAGCGTTCGGAGGGACACAGATACGCAGTATTTT. Amino acids: CASSFRSVRRDTDTQYF.

This clone appeared a single time. This chain links TRBV19 with TRBJ1-6, with D possibly TRBD1 on 6 matching bases. The germline CDR1 and CDR2 sequences are LNHDA and SQIVND (reference sequence). Trimming removed 5 bases at V and 5 bases at J, with 16 bases between. This CDR3 spans 16 amino acids. The CDR3 here is CASSWGGGQDNSPLHF. The CDR3 bases are TGTGCCAGTAGTTGGGGCGGGGGACAAGATAATTCACCCCTCCACTTT.

This chain joins TRBV19 and TRBJ1-4; TRBD1 matches at 11 bases. Germline V lookup: CDR1 LNHDA, CDR2 SQIVND (reference sequence). Trimming removed 6 bases from V and 6 bases from J; junction bases left unmatched: 6. This CDR3 is built from 15 residues. CDR3 DNA sequence: TGTGCCAGTAGCCGGCTGGGACAGGGGGATGAAAAACTGTTTTTT. This gives the protein CASSRLGQGDEKLFF. Based on the CDR3 plus reference TRBV19 and TRBJ1-4, the full variable domain is DGGITQSPKYLFRKEGQNVTLSCEQNLNHDAMYWYRQDPGQGLRLIYYSQIVNDFQKGDIAEGYSVSREKKESFPLTVTSAQKNPTAFYLCASSRLGQGDEKLFFGSGTQLSVL.

The chain couples TRBV7-2 to TRBJ2-7; D is perhaps TRBD1 (5 bases). Germline V gene data show CDR1 as SGHTA and CDR2 as FQGNSA. Trimming took off 2 bases at V and 0 bases at J, with 14 bases between the two ends. This CDR3 spans 16 amino acids. The CDR3 DNA sequence: TGTGCCAGCAGCTTACGCAGGGCCGAAAGCTCCTACGAGCAGTACTTC. Its protein is CASSLRRAESSYEQYF. Drawing the rest from reference TRBV7-2 and TRBJ2-7, the complete variable domain is GAGVSQSPSNKVTEKGKDVELRCDPISGHTALYWYRQSLGQGLEFLIYFQGNSAPDKSGLPSDRFSAERTGGSVSTLTIQRTQQEDSAVYLCASSLRRAESSYEQYFGPGTRLTVT.

Here the CDR3 reads CASSEVPGDFNYGYTF. In DNA, the CDR3 is TGTGCCAGCAGTGAAGTTCCAGGAGACTTTAACTATGGCTACACCTTC. The chain couples TRBV6-1 to TRBJ1-2; D gene unclear. The CDR3 consists of 16 residues. Germline V gives CDR1 MNHNS, CDR2 SASEGT. The V and J ends lost 1 base and 1 base respectively, with 13 bases between them.

The chain joins TRBV6-5 to TRBJ1-4; 10 bases agree with TRBD1. The CDR3 totals 15 residues. Losses at the gene ends were 4 bases for V and 6 bases for J; bases not matched to a gene: 5. Per germline, CDR1 MNHEY and CDR2 SVGAGI. The CDR3 region is CASSSQTGGDEKLFF. The CDR3 bases are TGTGCCAGCAGTTCCCAGACAGGGGGCGATGAAAAACTGTTTTTT.

The rearrangement uses TRBV7-9 and TRBJ2-7; possible D gene TRBD1, 6 bases. The CDR3 consists of 16 residues. In germline, CDR1 is SEHNR, CDR2 FQNEAQ (reference sequence). Trimming took 1 base from V and 2 from J, leaving 15 bases between them. For the CDR3, the DNA is TGTGCCAGCAGCTTAGTTTCCGGACAGCCCACCTACGAGCAGTACTTC. Translating it yields CASSLVSGQPTYEQYF. The whole variable domain, filled in from reference TRBV7-9 and TRBJ2-7, reads DTGVSQNPRHKITKRGQNVTFRCDPISEHNRLYWYRQTLGQGPEFLTYFQNEAQLEKSRLLSDRFSAERPKGSFSTLEIQRTEQGDSAMYLCASSLVSGQPTYEQYFGPGTRLTVT.

V and J are TRBV5-5 and TRBJ2-5; no reliable D call. The CDR3 has 13 residues. From germline, CDR1 is SGHKS and CDR2 YYEKEE (reference sequence). Trimming stripped 0 bases from V and 4 bases from J, with 7 bases between. The CDR3 sequence is CASSLVSLETQYF. DNA for the CDR3: TGTGCCAGCAGCTTGGTCTCGTTAGAGACCCAGTACTTC.

This chain connects TRBV12-3 or TRBV12-4 to TRBJ1-2; TRBD1 matches 7 bases. The CDR3 extends over 12 amino acids. Trimming removed 7 bases from V and 7 bases from J; junction bases left unmatched: 6. The CDR3 region is CASNKGAGGYTF. For the CDR3, the DNA is TGTGCCAGCAACAAGGGGGCTGGTGGCTACACCTTC.